This is a list of T cell receptor beta chains from one sample in a study of T-cell reconstitution after alpha-beta-depleted transplantation in children. TCRdb reanalysed the PCR reads using MiXCR and keeps one entry per CDR3 protein. Of about 870,000 distinct CDR3 sequences in the sample, 15% to 20% were seen once. Material: PBMCs, mostly from graft donor cells, obtained 360 days after TCRalphabeta/CD19-depleted stem cell transplant. The receptors here all came from a male patient aged 10 to 17 who had a stem cell transplant for acute lymphoblastic leukemia, so the T cells may come from the graft donor. The CDR3 runs from the conserved cysteine through the conserved F or W. A D gene is named only where the DNA matches it firmly. Clone size is shown for a subset of rows, as once, few, many or a class of expanded clone.

clone_size	v_call	j_call	d_call	cdr3_nt	cdr3_aa
-	TRBV5-8	TRBJ1-1	-	TGTGCCAGCAGCATGACATTTAGGGGAGCTTTCTTT	CASSMTFRGAFF
few	TRBV10-3	TRBJ1-1	-	TGTGCCATCAGGTCGTCAGGCATGAACACTGAAGCTTTCTTT	CAIRSSGMNTEAFF
few	TRBV20-1	TRBJ2-3	-	TGCAGTGCTACCGCCTTCCCGATTATGGCAGGGAGAGGCACAGATACGCAGTATTTT	CSATAFPIMAGRGTDTQYF
-	TRBV20-1	TRBJ2-4	-	TGCAATATCGGAGGTTCTCTAGCCAAAAACATTCAGTACTTC	CNIGGSLAKNIQYF
-	TRBV20-1	TRBJ2-3	-	TGCAGTGCTAGAGACCTCAGGGCGGTGACGCAGTATTTT	CSARDLRAVTQYF
few	TRBV9	TRBJ1-1	-	TGTGCCAGCAGCGCCCAAGGAGGGATGAACACTGAAGCTTTCTTT	CASSAQGGMNTEAFF
few	TRBV12-3/TRBV12-4	TRBJ1-6	-	TGTGCCAGCAGTCTGTTCGTCCATGGGCTAAATTCACCCCTCCACTTT	CASSLFVHGLNSPLHF
once	TRBV19	TRBJ1-1	TRBD1	TGTGCCAGTAGTGGGACAGGTAGTCGCACTGAAGCTTTCTTT	CASSGTGSRTEAFF
-	TRBV9	TRBJ2-3	TRBD2	TGTGCCAGCAGCGGGCGGGAGGGTCCCGCGGATACGCAGTATTTT	CASSGREGPADTQYF
-	TRBV14	TRBJ2-7	-	TGTGCCAGCAGCCTCCCTGCGGACGGAAGGTCCTACGAGCAGTACTTC	CASSLPADGRSYEQYF
few	TRBV28	TRBJ2-3	TRBD2	TGTGCCAGCAGTTACGGACTAGCGGGTCCTACAGATACGCAGTATTTT	CASSYGLAGPTDTQYF
-	TRBV24-1	TRBJ2-2	TRBD2	TGTGCCACCAGTGGTCAAAGCGGGAGGGTATCCGACACCGGGGAGCTGTTTTTT	CATSGQSGRVSDTGELFF
many	TRBV4-1	TRBJ2-2	TRBD2	TGCGCCAGCAGCCACATGCGGGAGCGGTTTACCGGGGAGCTGTTTTTT	CASSHMRERFTGELFF
few	TRBV11-1	TRBJ2-7	TRBD2	TGTGCCAGCAGCTCATACACCGGGACTAGCGGGAAGAGCTCCTACGAGCAGTACTTC	CASSSYTGTSGKSSYEQYF
few	TRBV5-1	TRBJ1-1	-	TGCGCCAGCAGCAGGTACGGCACTGAAGCTTTCTTT	CASSRYGTEAFF